The 2 T cell receptor beta chains presented below share a single source sample, sequenced in a study of blood T cell repertoires in COVID-19. TCRdb keeps only in-frame clones here, not all; method: immunoSEQ multiplex PCR. The profile shows some 150,000 clones, around 88% of them singletons. The specimen was PBMCs or T cells enriched from blood (not recorded which). The receptors originated from a woman aged 45 to 65 in a cohort exposed to, infected with or recovered from COVID-19 (not recorded which).

The chain has TRBV5-6 and TRBJ2-3, with TRBD2 matching over 8 bases. This CDR3 comprises 14 residues. With 4 bases clipped from V and 5 bases from J, the junction kept 6 bases outside the gene matches. Germline lookup yields CDR1 SGHDT and CDR2 YYEEEE. The CDR3 loop is CASSLGTREDTQYF. The CDR3 DNA sequence: TGTGCCAGCAGCCTGGGGACTAGGGAAGATACGCAGTATTTT.

The gene calls are TRBV27 and TRBJ1-6; weak D call: TRBD1 (5 bases). CDR1 and CDR2 from the germline V gene are MNHEY and SMNVEV (reference sequence). The CDR3 spans 14 residues. V was trimmed by 2 bases and J by 7 bases, leaving 9 bases between them. The CDR3 spells CASSLRGINSPLHF. CDR3 in DNA: TGTGCCAGCAGTTTACGGGGGATCAATTCACCCCTCCACTTT.